Many counts were recorded for the clone carrying this T cell receptor beta chain. Its antigen remains unknown. The read ends 3 residues before the CDR3 terminus; that terminus is restored from the germline J gene. This sample stems from a study of T cell clonality in common variable immunodeficiency. The study, taken as a whole, reports: CVID subjects shared fewer TCRbeta clones than healthy controls did.

The germline V gene encodes CDR1 KGHSH and CDR2 LQKENI. CDR3 length equals 18 residues. V was cut by 2 bases and J by 3 bases, with 17 bases left in between. CVID and control samples used equivalent genomic DNA input. Measured with immunoSEQ multiplex PCR; TCRdb has only the in-frame clones, and not every one. The sample holds 40,000 or so clones, and no clone turns up only once. This clonotype originated in a person between 18 and 70 years old in good health. What was sequenced was peripheral blood mononuclear cells. This chain uses TRBV18 with TRBJ2-6, with D possibly matching TRBD2 (5 bases). The CDR3 sequence: CASSPWVERALGANVLTF. The CDR3 DNA, read in part, is TGTGCCAGCTCACCATGGGTCGAGAGGGCGCTTGGGGCCAACGTC.